A single sample gave rise to the 23 T cell receptor beta chains below, sequenced in a study of glioma-infiltrating T cells after dendritic cell vaccination. The method was immunoSEQ multiplex PCR; TCRdb's version includes in-frame clones alone and lacks a portion of them. This table holds about 50,000 clones, approximately 89% found once. Sample time point: after dendritic cell vaccination, including at tumor progression/relapse. Sequenced here: blood, sampled after dendritic cell vaccination. All receptors come from a human donor with glioblastoma.

The chain uses TRBV7-2 and TRBJ2-5, with D tentatively TRBD1 (6 bases). The germline V and J ends were trimmed by 4 bases and 9 bases, with 18 bases remaining between them. This CDR3 comprises 14 residues. Germline V gene sequence: CDR1 SGHTA, CDR2 FQGNSA. Here the CDR3 DNA reads TGTGCCAGCAGCTCGCAACAGGGCACGCGGGCCCAGTACTTC. Amino acid sequence: CASSSQQGTRAQYF.

The count of this clone is one. The chain recombines TRBV7-2 with TRBJ2-1, with D maybe TRBD1 (7 bases). The CDR3 runs to 16 residues. V was shortened by 1 base and J by 3 bases, with 13 bases between the two germline ends. The germline gives CDR1 SGHTA, CDR2 FQGNSA. The CDR3 loop is CASSLGQGLRYNEQFF. The CDR3 coding sequence is TGTGCCAGCAGCTTAGGACAGGGACTTCGCTACAATGAGCAGTTCTTC.

V and J are TRBV6-6 and TRBJ1-4, with 8 bases identical to TRBD1. Trimming removed 2 bases from V and 8 bases from J; junction bases left unmatched: 4. Germline V gene lookup returns CDR1 MNHNY and CDR2 SVGAGI (reference sequence). The CDR3 runs 14 residues. The DNA of the CDR3 is TGTGCCAGCAGTTACGGGCAGGGGGCGGAAAAACTGTTTTTT. Protein product: CASSYGQGAEKLFF.

This chain connects TRBV7-9 to TRBJ1-6, with 9 nucleotides matching TRBD1. The CDR3 extends over 15 amino acids. V gave up 2 bases and J gave up 8 bases; unmatched junction bases: 4. Germline CDR1 reads SEHNR; CDR2 reads FQNEAQ (reference sequence). The CDR3 DNA follows: TGTGCCAGCAGCTTATCCGGGACAGGGTATTCACCCCTCCACTTT. This codes for CASSLSGTGYSPLHF.

The gene calls are TRBV29-1 and TRBJ1-3; 8 bases fit TRBD1. Germline assignment: CDR1 SQVTM and CDR2 ANQGSEA. The CDR3 totals 15 residues. V was clipped by 7 bases and J by 2 bases; unmatched bases: 10. The CDR3 DNA sequence: TGCAGCGCTTATGGGACAGGCCTCACTGGAAACACCATATATTTT. Translating gives CSAYGTGLTGNTIYF.

DNA for the CDR3: TGTGCCAGCAGCCCTGGCCTAGCGGGAGCCAATGAGCAGTTCTTC. It translates to CASSPGLAGANEQFF. The J gene is TRBJ2-1, the V gene TRBV7-2; 10 nucleotides align to TRBD2. Losses at the gene ends were 5 bases for V and 6 bases for J; bases not matched to a gene: 7. Germline lookup yields CDR1 SGHTA and CDR2 FQGNSA. This CDR3 is built from 15 residues.

This chain uses TRBV14 with TRBJ2-1; D gene uncertain. CDR1 is SGHDN, CDR2 FVKESK, per germline. CDR3 size: 15 residues. Trimming took off 4 bases at V and 0 bases at J, with 10 bases between the two ends. This CDR3 is CASSPYMSSYNEQFF. The CDR3 coding sequence is TGTGCCAGCAGCCCTTATATGAGCTCCTACAATGAGCAGTTCTTC.

The rearrangement joins TRBV7-8 to TRBJ2-3; D remains ambiguous. The V and J ends lost 4 bases and 6 bases respectively, with 11 bases between them. CDR1 and CDR2 from the germline V gene are SGHVS and FQNEAQ. CDR3 length: 13 amino acids. CDR3 in amino acids: CASSSPGRDTQYF. The CDR3 nucleotides read TGTGCCAGCAGCTCCCCCGGTCGGGATACGCAGTATTTT.

This rearrangement joins TRBV27 to TRBJ2-1; D is unclear. Germline V CDR1 and CDR2: MNHEY, SMNVEV (reference sequence). Trimming removed 1 base from V and 6 bases from J, with 7 bases in between. This CDR3 contains 13 residues. CDR3 nucleotides: TGTGCCAGCAGTTTATGGCTAGGCAATGAGCAGTTCTTC. This sequence encodes CASSLWLGNEQFF.

The rearrangement uses TRBV18 and TRBJ2-3; D ambiguous. The CDR3 has 13 amino acids. V was cut by 2 bases and J by 6 bases, with 9 bases left in between. CDR1 KGHSH and CDR2 LQKENI come from the germline V gene. Written as DNA, the CDR3 is TGTGCCAGCTCACCATCGTTTCAGGATACGCAGTATTTT. Amino acid sequence: CASSPSFQDTQYF.

The V and J genes are TRBV21-1 and TRBJ1-5; TRBD1 was called by the table and not checked on the DNA. TRBV21-1 is noted as a pseudogene. CDR3 length: 12 residues. CDR3 nucleotides: TGTGCCAGCCCACAACCCGTACAGCCCCAGCATTTT. It specifies CASPQPVQPQHF.

The V call is TRBV5-1, the J call TRBJ1-1, with TRBD1 matching over 7 bases. Germline V gene data show CDR1 as SGHRS and CDR2 as YFSETQ. V trimming: 4 bases; J trimming: 2 bases; junction bases outside the gene matches: 5. The CDR3 loop spans 14 amino acids. In DNA form, the CDR3 reads TGCGCCAGCAGCAAGGGGACAGCTAACACTGAAGCTTTCTTT. Residues: CASSKGTANTEAFF.

This rearrangement joins TRBV6-1 to TRBJ2-2; D not resolved. Deletions cut 2 bases from V and 6 bases from J, with 7 bases between. Germline V gene sequence: CDR1 MNHNS, CDR2 SASEGT. The CDR3 has 13 residues. The CDR3 reads CASSEMVAGELFF. The CDR3 DNA follows: TGTGCCAGCAGTGAAATGGTAGCCGGGGAGCTGTTTTTT.

This chain uses TRBV5-4 with TRBJ2-1, with TRBD2 identical over 11 bases. Germline V gene lookup returns CDR1 SGHNT and CDR2 YYREEE (reference sequence). With V trimmed by 1 base and J by 7 bases, 4 bases remained unmatched. There are 15 residues in the CDR3. The CDR3 DNA follows: TGTGCCAGCAGCTTGTGGCCTAGCGGGAGGAATGAGCAGTTCTTC. Translated, it gives CASSLWPSGRNEQFF.

J is TRBJ2-1 and V is TRBV6-5, with 8 bases identical to TRBD2. The V gene end was trimmed by 2 bases and the J gene end by 8 bases; junction bases not matched to a gene: 8. This CDR3 is 15 amino acids long. Per the germline V gene, CDR1 is MNHEY and CDR2 is SVGAGI. CDR3: CASSYGSGIRYEQFF. DNA for the CDR3: TGTGCCAGCAGTTACGGTAGCGGGATAAGGTATGAGCAGTTCTTC.

The chain combines TRBV7-2 with TRBJ2-2; 10 bases map to TRBD2. This CDR3 region has 16 residues. V was pared by 5 bases and J by 9 bases, with 12 bases of the junction left unmatched. Per germline, CDR1 SGHTA and CDR2 FQGNSA. The CDR3 spells CASSIGLADGSRELFF. CDR3 coding DNA: TGTGCCAGCAGCATTGGACTAGCGGACGGGTCGAGGGAGCTGTTTTTT. Complete variable domain (other parts from reference TRBV7-2 and TRBJ2-2): GAGVSQSPSNKVTEKGKDVELRCDPISGHTALYWYRQSLGQGLEFLIYFQGNSAPDKSGLPSDRFSAERTGGSVSTLTIQRTQQEDSAVYLCASSIGLADGSRELFFGEGSRLTVL.

The chain has TRBV4-2 and TRBJ1-3; D is unclear. The V gene lost 0 bases and the J gene lost 0 bases, with 9 bases spanning the gap. Germline V gene lookup returns CDR1 LGHNA and CDR2 YNFKEQ. The CDR3 has 16 residues. For the CDR3, the DNA is TGTGCCAGCAGCCAAGAGGTGGGGAGCTCTGGAAACACCATATATTTT. Translating gives CASSQEVGSSGNTIYF.

The chain recombines TRBV27 with TRBJ2-5; D not certain. Germline CDR1 MNHEY, CDR2 SMNVEV (reference sequence). The CDR3 has 13 amino acids. The V end lost 4 bases, the J end lost 1 base, and 7 bases lay between the germline ends. The CDR3 protein is CASSSRPQETQYF. The CDR3 DNA reads TGTGCCAGCAGTTCCAGGCCCCAAGAGACCCAGTACTTC.

This clone has only one observation. V and J are TRBV7-8 and TRBJ2-3; D is ambiguous. CDR3 length: 15 amino acids. Trimming shortened V by 5 bases and J by 0 bases, and 12 bases separated the two germline ends. Germline CDR1 and CDR2: SGHVS and FQNEAQ. The CDR3 DNA sequence: TGTGCCAGCAGCGTAGAAGCAACTAGCACAGATACGCAGTATTTT. Protein sequence: CASSVEATSTDTQYF. Full variable domain (remainder filled in from reference TRBV7-8 and TRBJ2-3): GAGVSQSPRYKVAKRGQDVALRCDPISGHVSLFWYQQALGQGPEFLTYFQNEAQLDKSGLPSDRFFAERPEGSVSTLKIQRTQQEDSAVYLCASSVEATSTDTQYFGPGTRLTVL.

V is TRBV19 and J is TRBJ2-5, with 7 bases aligning to TRBD2. The length of the CDR3 is 14 residues. V trimming: 5 bases; J trimming: 5 bases; junction bases outside the gene matches: 8. Germline CDR1 reads LNHDA; CDR2 reads SQIVND (reference sequence). In nucleotides, the CDR3 is TGTGCCAGTAGTGTCTCCGGGAGGTGGGAGACCCAGTACTTC. This translates into CASSVSGRWETQYF.

This rearrangement joins TRBV10-3 to TRBJ1-2; tentatively, D is TRBD1 (5 bases). Per the germline V gene, CDR1 is ENHRY and CDR2 is SYGVKD. This CDR3 comprises 15 residues. Trimming left V 10 bases short and J 0 bases short, with 18 bases between. For the CDR3, the DNA is TGTGCCAGCACCGATTGGGCAGGGACTAACTATGGCTACACCTTC. This encodes CASTDWAGTNYGYTF.

This clone came up a few times. This chain joins TRBV6-5 and TRBJ2-7; 7 nucleotides agree with TRBD1. CDR1 and CDR2 (germline): MNHEY, SVGAGI. V dropped 5 bases and J dropped 0; count of bases not matched to a gene: 1. This CDR3 has 13 residues. CDR3 protein: CASSGTDSYEQYF. DNA of the CDR3: TGTGCCAGCAGTGGGACAGACTCCTACGAGCAGTACTTC.

This clone came up a few times. The V gene is TRBV5-5, the J gene TRBJ2-7; D is perhaps TRBD2 (6 bases). The CDR3 covers 14 residues. Trimming stripped 4 bases from V and 3 bases from J, with 14 bases between. Germline-derived CDR1 and CDR2 are SGHKS and YYEKEE (reference sequence). The CDR3 nucleotides are TGTGCCAGCAGCCTTGTTTCGGGAGTCTACGAGCAGTACTTC. Protein: CASSLVSGVYEQYF.